This T cell receptor (beta chain) was sequenced for a study of identical twins (TCRdb year 2016). As for the study more broadly: To test whether fetal clonotypes persist, the study used deep sequencing on TCR alpha and beta repertoires from monozygotic twins, unrelated adults of various ages, and cord blood. Replicate twin experiments were performed at different times using different library preparation protocols to rule out contamination.

Note on this clonotype: What antigen it recognizes has not been identified. One base away there is no much larger clone; base qualities are not given.

Only healthy Caucasian donors were included. Three pairs of female monozygotic twins, all aged about 18 to 29 years, were included in the twin cohort. Positive isolation kits from Invitrogen were used to isolate CD4+ and CD8+ T cell populations. V and J are truncated by 0 bases and 4 bases respectively, leaving an intervening sequence of 7 bases. The CDR3 has 12 amino acids, counting the end cysteine and phenylalanine. The only DNA kept is the CDR3, 36 bases in frame from the first base. From the germline V gene (reference sequence), CDR1 is GTSNPN and CDR2 is SVGIG. The method behind the library was 5' RACE. The sample was run on an Illumina HiSeq 2000. A universal primer binding site was introduced by template switching, and a unique molecular identifier was present in the final cDNA, enabling accurate counting of TCR cDNA molecules. First-strand cDNA for TCR alpha and beta chains was synthesized from specific primers in the conserved constant-segment region. To control for contamination, each cDNA library was double barcoded with a SMART-Mk sample barcode plus Illumina barcodes. TruSeq adapter sequences and Illumina sample barcodes were added in two successive PCR steps. TCR alpha and beta cDNA libraries were sequenced on the Illumina HiSeq platform with custom primers. Concerning the study's data processing: MiGEC processed the raw reads to extract unique molecular identifiers, while MiXCR was used to determine the CDR3 positions. For each individual, recombination models were inferred using an EM algorithm with the repgenHMM and IGoR tools. Shared clonotype analysis was performed with the tcR package in R, normalizing sharing by the product of cloneset sizes. To study raw recombination free of thymic and clonal selection effects, out-of-frame nonproductive sequences were analyzed. TCRdb reprocessed the public reads (quality trimming at Q25 with fastp, clone calling with MiXCR) and kept in-frame beta chains. Entries that share a CDR3 protein sequence are merged under the most common genes and DNA. TCRdb, not the original authors, processed these V and J calls. For this sample there are approximately 300,000 distinct CDR3 sequences; 8% to 9.5% appear just once. Approximately 7% of the sample is held by the ten biggest clonotypes.

What the work shows at the level of the full study, not this receptor alone: Compared with coincidental sharing between unrelated individuals, out-of-frame TCR alpha sequences shared between twins showed an excess of sequences with low generation probability. Because the same donors could not be followed over many years, the conclusions depended on cross-sectional statistical analysis. Zero-insertion analyses could be partly confounded by invariant T cells such as MAIT and iNKT, though diverse VJ usage argued against such confounding for most clonotypes. Out-of-frame TCR alpha sharing in monozygotic twins was systematically underestimated by recombination models, whereas sharing between unrelated individuals was in agreement with the recombination models. In beta out-of-frame sequences, excess twin sharing was weaker, because having fewer shared sequences lowered the signal-to-noise ratio. Fewer insertions were carried by abundant cord blood beta clonotypes; a weaker similar trend was observed in young adult naive repertoires, while no such trend was observed in memory repertoires.

The data were also submitted as part of a second study, on yellow fever vaccine responses in identical twins. The second investigation adds: The authors reported that the T cell response to vaccination in identical twins appeared partly convergent and partly personalized. The study precisely tracked vaccine-responding T cell clones in identical twins.

The rearranged segments are TRBV30 and TRBJ2-7; the D gene is perhaps TRBD2, from 5 matching bases. The sample comprised CD8+ T cells sorted from blood. This receptor was obtained from a woman aged 18-30 years in good health. At the DNA level, the sequence is TGTGCCTGGAGTGTACTAGAATACGAGCAGTACTTC. The translation is CAWSVLEYEQYF.